Below are 24 T cell receptor beta chains sequenced from a single sample in a study of blood T cell repertoires in COVID-19. The table came from immunoSEQ multiplex PCR; TCRdb's copy has only in-frame clones and leaves some out. The data contain more than 200,000 clones, roughly 84% of them singletons. The sample was peripheral blood. The source is a woman over 75 with COVID-19, enrolled during active disease.

This rearrangement joins TRBV6-2 or TRBV6-3 to TRBJ1-1; D is possibly TRBD1 (5 bases). Germline values: CDR1 MNHEY, CDR2 SVGEGT. The CDR3 length is 15 residues. Trimming cost V 6 bases and J 1 base, with 15 bases left between them. CDR3 protein: CASSLPGLKNTEAFF. CDR3 in DNA: TGTGCCAGCAGCCTACCGGGACTCAAGAACACTGAAGCTTTCTTT.

The chain recombines TRBV19 with TRBJ1-3; D might be TRBD1 (5 bases). The V gene lost 8 bases and the J gene lost 0 bases, with 14 bases spanning the gap. CDR1 is LNHDA and CDR2 is SQIVND in the germline V gene (reference sequence). There are 15 residues in the CDR3. The CDR3 region is CASRLGGNSGNTIYF. CDR3 nucleotides: TGTGCCAGTCGACTCGGGGGAAACTCTGGAAACACCATATATTTT.

The genes are TRBV2 and TRBJ2-4, with D perhaps matching TRBD1 (6 bases). The germline gives CDR1 SNHLY, CDR2 FYNNEI. This CDR3 contains 14 residues. V was cut by 7 bases and J by 2 bases, with 12 bases left in between. The DNA for the CDR3 is TGTGCCAGCACAGGGGTAACGTCCAAAAACATTCAGTACTTC. Protein: CASTGVTSKNIQYF.

The chain carries TRBV12-5 and TRBJ2-1; possible D gene TRBD2, 5 bases. Germline CDR1 reads LGHNT; CDR2 reads FRNRAP. This CDR3 is built from 12 residues. Trimming removed 5 bases from V and 10 bases from J, with 12 bases in between. CDR3 nucleotides: TGTGCTAGTGGTCTTGTTGAGGGCGAGCAGTTCTTC. As protein: CASGLVEGEQFF.

This clone was detected once. The chain combines TRBV4-2 with TRBJ2-2; the D is unclear. The CDR3 loop spans 15 amino acids. Trimming removed 1 base at V and 2 bases at J, with 8 bases between. Germline values: CDR1 LGHNA, CDR2 YNFKEQ. The CDR3: CASSQVQSNTGELFF. The CDR3 bases are TGTGCCAGCAGCCAAGTACAATCTAACACCGGGGAGCTGTTTTTT.

The chain combines TRBV5-1 with TRBJ1-6; TRBD1 might be the D (5 bases). CDR3 length: 15 residues. Germline CDR1 and CDR2: SGHRS and YFSETQ. V lost 0 bases to trimming and J lost 11 bases, with 15 bases between them. The DNA for the CDR3 is TGCGCCAGCAGCTTGGAGGCGGGACGTAGGCCACCCCTCCACTTT. Its translation is CASSLEAGRRPPLHF.

The chain couples TRBV29-1 to TRBJ1-3, with D possibly TRBD1 on 5 matching bases. The CDR3 length is 12 residues. The V gene lost 7 bases and the J gene lost 3 bases, with 10 bases spanning the gap. CDR1 SQVTM and CDR2 ANQGSEA come from the germline V gene. The CDR3 sequence: CSGQSFGNTIYF. DNA of the CDR3: TGCAGCGGACAGTCGTTTGGAAACACCATATATTTT.

The chain uses TRBV5-1 and TRBJ2-3; 8 bases are shared with TRBD2. From germline, CDR1 is SGHRS and CDR2 YFSETQ. With V trimmed by 6 bases and J by 1 base, 4 bases remained unmatched. This CDR3 is built from 14 residues. The CDR3 spells CASKQLAGTDTQYF. The DNA for the CDR3 is TGCGCCAGCAAACAACTAGCGGGCACAGATACGCAGTATTTT.

The chain combines TRBV7-3 with TRBJ2-3; D remains unclear. Trimming removed 5 bases at V and 5 bases at J, with 11 bases between. Looked up from germline, CDR1 is SGHTA and CDR2 is FQGTGA. The CDR3 length is 13 residues. The CDR3 loop is CASSLGDRDTQYF. The CDR3 DNA is TGTGCCAGCAGCCTTGGAGATAGAGATACGCAGTATTTT.

Only a few counts were recorded for this clone. The CDR3 nucleotides read TGTGCCAGCAGTGACCGGACAGAAGTTAATGAAAAACTGTTTTTT. Amino acids: CASSDRTEVNEKLFF. This sequence joins TRBV25-1 and TRBJ1-4; tentative D call: TRBD1 (6 bases). The CDR3 length is 15 residues. Germline values: CDR1 MGHDK, CDR2 SYGVNS. V gave up 3 bases and J gave up 4 bases, with 12 bases separating them. The full variable domain, completed using reference TRBV25-1 and TRBJ1-4, is EADIYQTPRYLVIGTGKKITLECSQTMGHDKMYWYQQDPGMELHLIHYSYGVNSTEKGDLSSESTVSRIRTEHFPLTLESARPSHTSQYLCASSDRTEVNEKLFFGSGTQLSVL.

The V gene is TRBV29-1, the J gene TRBJ2-2; TRBD1 might be the D (6 bases). CDR3 length: 13 residues. From germline, CDR1 is SQVTM and CDR2 ANQGSEA. V lost 3 bases and J lost 4, with 9 bases in between. Here the CDR3 reads CSVDRGSTGELFF. The DNA for the CDR3 is TGCAGCGTTGACAGGGGTAGCACCGGGGAGCTGTTTTTT.

The rearrangement uses TRBV3-1 (or the pseudogene TRBV3-2) and TRBJ1-2; TRBD1 aligns across 8 bases. Germline trimming cut 3 bases from V and 7 bases from J; bases unmatched to any gene: 10. Germline loops: CDR1 LGHDT, CDR2 YNNKEL (reference sequence). There are 15 residues in the CDR3. The CDR3 protein is CASSQQGATSGGYTF. Written as DNA, the CDR3 is TGTGCCAGCAGCCAGCAGGGGGCCACCTCAGGTGGCTACACCTTC.

This clone was seen just once. This chain joins TRBV7-7 and TRBJ2-1; TRBD2 matches at 8 bases. The J segment lost 8 bases and the V segment lost 5 bases, leaving 8 bases of the junction unmatched. This CDR3 has 14 amino acids. The germline CDR1 and CDR2 sequences are SSHAT and FNYEAQ (reference sequence). CDR3: CASSLTDGRDEQFF. As DNA, the CDR3 is TGTGCCAGCAGCCTCACAGACGGGAGGGATGAGCAGTTCTTC.

This clone was recorded only once. V gene TRBV18 combines with J gene TRBJ1-2, with TRBD1 as a possible D gene (6 bases). Trimming removed 3 bases at V and 2 bases at J, with 10 bases between. Germline V lookup: CDR1 KGHSH, CDR2 LQKENI. CDR3 length: 14 amino acids. DNA for the CDR3: TGTGCCAGCTCACCCGAAACAGGGAACTATGGCTACACCTTC. It codes for CASSPETGNYGYTF.

Only a few counts were recorded for this clone. The genes are TRBV18 and TRBJ2-1; D ambiguous. This CDR3 contains 13 residues. CDR1 and CDR2 from the germline V gene are KGHSH and LQKENI. Trimming took 3 bases from V and 5 from J, leaving 8 bases between them. CDR3 sequence (DNA): TGTGCCAGCTCACCCCACCGGGACAATGAGCAGTTCTTC. Translation: CASSPHRDNEQFF.

The CDR3 loop is CASSREQGPNQPQHF. CDR3 DNA sequence: TGTGCCAGCAGTCGTGAACAGGGGCCGAATCAGCCCCAGCATTTT. The J gene is TRBJ1-5, the V gene TRBV28; 7 nucleotides match TRBD1. This CDR3 is 15 amino acids long. J was trimmed by 4 bases and V by 5 bases; bases with no gene match: 8. Germline assignment: CDR1 MDHEN and CDR2 SYDVKM.

This sequence joins TRBV18 and TRBJ2-1, with TRBD1 matching 9 bases. Germline V lookup: CDR1 KGHSH, CDR2 LQKENI. There are 16 residues in the CDR3. J gave up 6 bases and V 1 base, and 7 bases lay outside the gene matches. The CDR3 is CASSPRIPGQGNEQFF. CDR3 in DNA: TGTGCCAGCTCACCACGAATCCCGGGACAGGGCAATGAGCAGTTCTTC. The whole variable domain, filled in from reference TRBV18 and TRBJ2-1, reads NAGVMQNPRHLVRRRGQEARLRCSPMKGHSHVYWYRQLPEEGLKFMVYLQKENIIDESGMPKERFSAEFPKEGPSILRIQQVVRGDSAAYFCASSPRIPGQGNEQFFGPGTRLTVL.

The chain carries TRBV10-3 and TRBJ1-1; TRBD1 matches at 7 bases. Per the germline V gene, CDR1 is ENHRY and CDR2 is SYGVKD. The CDR3 extends over 14 amino acids. V lost 4 bases, J lost 4 bases, and 6 bases stayed unmatched. CDR3 loop: CAISVRTGGTEAFF. For the CDR3, the DNA is TGTGCCATCAGTGTAAGGACAGGTGGCACTGAAGCTTTCTTT.

The chain recombines TRBV7-2 with TRBJ1-3; tentative D call: TRBD1 (5 bases). This CDR3 spans 16 amino acids. Germline lookup yields CDR1 SGHTA and CDR2 FQGNSA. The ends were cut back, 5 bases at V and 0 bases at J, with 14 bases in the middle. The CDR3 DNA reads TGTGCCAGCAGCCCGGTGAAGACAGCCTCTGGAAACACCATATATTTT. Protein product: CASSPVKTASGNTIYF.

The chain links TRBV5-1 to TRBJ2-3; 7 positions agree with TRBD1. Trimming at V came to 4 bases and at J to 3 bases, leaving 8 bases not matched to a gene. The germline V gene encodes CDR1 SGHRS and CDR2 YFSETQ. The CDR3 totals 15 residues. This CDR3 reads CASSPDRVGTDTQYF. The CDR3 nucleotides are TGCGCCAGCAGCCCCGACAGGGTCGGTACAGATACGCAGTATTTT.

CDR3 DNA sequence: TGTGCCAGCAGTGCTCAGGTTGGAAACACCATATATTTT. Translating gives CASSAQVGNTIYF. The V and J genes are TRBV6-4 and TRBJ1-3; D ambiguous. V dropped 4 bases and J dropped 3 bases, with 7 bases sitting between them. The CDR3 runs to 13 residues. Germline V lookup: CDR1 MRHNA, CDR2 SNTAGT.

The chain recombines TRBV6-1 with TRBJ2-7; D is unclear. Germline CDR1 reads MNHNS; CDR2 reads SASEGT. V was pared by 3 bases and J by 3 bases, with 6 bases between. The CDR3 consists of 12 residues. The CDR3 region is CASSESSYEQYV. Here the CDR3 DNA reads TGTGCCAGCAGTGAGTCGAGCTACGAGCAGTACGTC.

This chain uses TRBV7-8 with TRBJ2-5; the D is unclear. The CDR3 is made up of 13 amino acids. The germline CDR1 and CDR2 sequences are SGHVS and FQNEAQ. V dropped 7 bases and J dropped 4 bases, with 13 bases sitting between them. CDR3 sequence reads: CASNLRLLETQYF. CDR3 DNA sequence: TGTGCCAGCAATCTCCGACTCCTAGAGACCCAGTACTTC. Based on the CDR3 plus reference TRBV7-8 and TRBJ2-5, the full variable domain is GAGVSQSPRYKVAKRGQDVALRCDPISGHVSLFWYQQALGQGPEFLTYFQNEAQLDKSGLPSDRFFAERPEGSVSTLKIQRTQQEDSAVYLCASNLRLLETQYFGPGTRLLVL.

This chain connects TRBV5-6 to TRBJ1-6; D is possibly TRBD1 (5 bases). Between the trimmed V and J ends, which lost 1 base and 7 bases, there was a span of 15 bases. Germline V gene sequence: CDR1 SGHDT, CDR2 YYEEEE. The CDR3 totals 16 residues. The CDR3 nucleotides read TGTGCCAGCAGCTTGCGTAATGGGGACTACAATTCACCCCTCCACTTT. Translated: CASSLRNGDYNSPLHF.